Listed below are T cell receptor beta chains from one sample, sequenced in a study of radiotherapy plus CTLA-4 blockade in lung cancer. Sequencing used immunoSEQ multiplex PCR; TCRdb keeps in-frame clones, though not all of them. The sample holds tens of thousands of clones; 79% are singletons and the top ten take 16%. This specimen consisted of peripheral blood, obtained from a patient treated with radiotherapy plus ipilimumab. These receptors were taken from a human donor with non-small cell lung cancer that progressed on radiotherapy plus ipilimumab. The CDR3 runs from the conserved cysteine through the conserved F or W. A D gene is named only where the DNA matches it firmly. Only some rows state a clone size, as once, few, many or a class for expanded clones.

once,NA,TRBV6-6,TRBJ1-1,TGTGCCAGCAGTTACTCAGCAGGGGACACTGAAGCTTTCTTT,CASSYSAGDTEAFF
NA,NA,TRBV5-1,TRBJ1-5,TGCGCCAGCAGCTTGGGAACTCGACAGCCCCAGCATTTT,CASSLGTRQPQHF
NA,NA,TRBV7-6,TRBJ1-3,TGTGCCAGCAGCCCTTCCTCTTCCGGAAACACCATATATTTT,CASSPSSSGNTIYF
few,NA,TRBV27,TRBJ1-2,TGTGCCAGCAGTTTAAGTAGGGTTGATGGCTACACCTTC,CASSLSRVDGYTF
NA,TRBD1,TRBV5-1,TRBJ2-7,TGCGCCAGCAGCTCCGGGACAGCTCTAGGCTACGAGCAGTACTTC,CASSSGTALGYEQYF
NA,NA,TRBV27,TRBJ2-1,TGTGCCAGCAGTTCCGGTACAGGGTGGCCGAATGAGCAGTTCTTC,CASSSGTGWPNEQFF
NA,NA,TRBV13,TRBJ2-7,TGTGCCAGCAGCTCGTCGACAGCAGGCTACGAGCAGTACTTC,CASSSSTAGYEQYF
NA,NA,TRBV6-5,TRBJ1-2,TGTGCAGCGGAGGGGCCGGATGGCTACACCTTC,CAAEGPDGYTF
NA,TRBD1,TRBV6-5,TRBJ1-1,TGTGCCAGCAGTTACTCGAGACAGGGCCTGGGGATCTTT,CASSYSRQGLGIF
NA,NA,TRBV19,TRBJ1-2,TGTGCCAGTAGTAAAGATGGCCTTTTGGGCTACACCTTC,CASSKDGLLGYTF
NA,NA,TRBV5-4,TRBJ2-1,TGTGCCAGCAGCTTAGGGCAGGGGAAGGACAATGAGCAGTTCTTC,CASSLGQGKDNEQFF
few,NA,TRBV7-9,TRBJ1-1,TGTGCCAGCAGCTTAGAAGGGGTGAACACTGAAGCTTTCTTT,CASSLEGVNTEAFF
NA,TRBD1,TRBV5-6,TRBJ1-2,TGTGCCAGCAGCTTCCGGGACAGGGATGGCTACACCTTC,CASSFRDRDGYTF
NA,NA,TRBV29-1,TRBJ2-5,TGCAGCGTTGAAGATACCCTCGTGTCGGAGACCCAGTACTTC,CSVEDTLVSETQYF
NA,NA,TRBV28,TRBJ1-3,TGTGCCAGCAGGGTGGGGACTCTCAGCTCTGGAAACACCATATATTTT,CASRVGTLSSGNTIYF
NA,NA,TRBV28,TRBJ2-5,TGTGCCAGCAGTTGGGTCAGGGGGGGCCTAGAGACCCAGTACTTC,CASSWVRGGLETQYF
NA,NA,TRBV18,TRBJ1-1,TGTGCCAGCTCACGGCGAGTGGTTTCGGTGAACACTGAAGCTTTCTTT,CASSRRVVSVNTEAFF
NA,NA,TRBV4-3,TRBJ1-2,TGCGCCAGCAGCCAAGACCCCGGACAGACAGTGGGCTATGGCTACACCTTC,CASSQDPGQTVGYGYTF
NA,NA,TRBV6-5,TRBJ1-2,TGTGCCAGCAGTTACGGGTCTGGCTACACCTTC,CASSYGSGYTF
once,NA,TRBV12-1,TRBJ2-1,TGTGCCAGCAGCTTTCGTATGTCTAAGGGAGATCGATACAATGAGCAGTTCTTC,CASSFRMSKGDRYNEQFF
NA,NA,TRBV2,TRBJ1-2,TGTGCCAGCAGTGTGGAGGGGATAAACTATGGCTACACCTTC,CASSVEGINYGYTF
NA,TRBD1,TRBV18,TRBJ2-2,TGTGCCAGCTCCCCGCGTCCCGGGACAGGGACCGGGGAGCTGTTTTTT,CASSPRPGTGTGELFF
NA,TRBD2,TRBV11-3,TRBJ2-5,TGTGCCAGCAGCCCAGACGGGGGGGAGACCCAGTACTTC,CASSPDGGETQYF
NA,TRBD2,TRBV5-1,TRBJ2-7,TGCGCCAGCAGCTTGAGAGGGACTAGCGGGGGCTCCTACGAGCAGTACTTC,CASSLRGTSGGSYEQYF
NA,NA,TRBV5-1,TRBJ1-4,TGCGCCAGCAGCTTGGCGCCAAATGAAAAACTGTTTTTT,CASSLAPNEKLFF
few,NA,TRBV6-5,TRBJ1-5,TGTGCCAGCAGTTCCAAGGGGAATAGCAATCAGCCCCAGCATTTT,CASSSKGNSNQPQHF
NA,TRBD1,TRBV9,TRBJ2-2,TGTGCCAGCAGCGTAGCCCCAGGGGGCACCGGGGAGCTGTTTTTT,CASSVAPGGTGELFF
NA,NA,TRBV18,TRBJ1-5,TGTGCCAGCTCCCCCGCTGGTGAACAGCCCCAGCATTTT,CASSPAGEQPQHF
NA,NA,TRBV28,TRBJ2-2,TGTGCCAGCATAACACACGGGGTGAACACCGGGGAGCTGTTTTTT,CASITHGVNTGELFF
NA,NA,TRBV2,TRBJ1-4,TGTGCCAGCAGTGAGGGGGGAACCTTTAATGAAAAACTGTTTTTT,CASSEGGTFNEKLFF
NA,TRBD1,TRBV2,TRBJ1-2,TGTGCCAGTATACGACGCGGGACAGCCCTCCCGGCACATGGCTACACCTTC,CASIRRGTALPAHGYTF
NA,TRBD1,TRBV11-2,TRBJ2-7,TGTGCCAGCAGCTCGGGACAGGGAAGGACCTACGAGCAGTACTTC,CASSSGQGRTYEQYF
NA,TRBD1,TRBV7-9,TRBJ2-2,TGTGCCAGCAGCTTAGAGGCCGGGACAGGATACACCGGGGAGCTGTTTTTT,CASSLEAGTGYTGELFF
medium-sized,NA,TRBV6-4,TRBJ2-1,TGTGCCAGCGGCCCAGGCGACCTTTCCTACAATGAGCAGTTCTTC,CASGPGDLSYNEQFF
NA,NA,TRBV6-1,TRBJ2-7,TGTGCCAGCAGTGAATCGGGGCAGCTAGACTACGAGCAGTACTTC,CASSESGQLDYEQYF
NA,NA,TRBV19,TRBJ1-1,TGTGCCAGTAGTCCTTTCGGAAACACTGAAGCTTTCTTT,CASSPFGNTEAFF
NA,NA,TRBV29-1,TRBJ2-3,TGCAGCGTTGCAGCGGAGTCGGAAACAGATACGCAGTATTTT,CSVAAESETDTQYF
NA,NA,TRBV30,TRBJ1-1,TGTGCCCGTCGGGAGGACATGAACACTGAAGCTTTCTTT,CARREDMNTEAFF
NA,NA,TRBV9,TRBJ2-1,TGTGCCAGCAGCGTAGTACAGGGCGCCTACAATGAGCAGTTCTTC,CASSVVQGAYNEQFF
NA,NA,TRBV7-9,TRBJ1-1,TGTGCCAGCAGCTTAGACTGGTCACCGAACACTGAAGCTTTCTTT,CASSLDWSPNTEAFF
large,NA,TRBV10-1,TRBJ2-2,TGCGCCAGCAGTGATCGCGGGGAGCTGTTTTTT,CASSDRGELFF
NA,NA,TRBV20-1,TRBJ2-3,TGCAGTGCTACGGGGCCAGATACGCAGTATTTT,CSATGPDTQYF
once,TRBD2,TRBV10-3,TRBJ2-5,TGTGCCATCAGTGAGTCGGGGGGGAGGCAGGAGACCCAGTACTTC,CAISESGGRQETQYF
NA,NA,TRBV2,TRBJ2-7,TGTGCCAGCAGTTCAGGGGGGGAGCAGTACTTC,CASSSGGEQYF
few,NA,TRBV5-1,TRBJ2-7,TGCGCCAGCAGCGCGGTTGGTGGCCCCTACGAGCAGTACTTC,CASSAVGGPYEQYF
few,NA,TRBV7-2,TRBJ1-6,TGTGCCAGCAGCTATGACCACAAGGCGCCCCTCCACTTT,CASSYDHKAPLHF